Sequencing of this T cell receptor (beta chain) was carried out in a study of blood T cell repertoires in COVID-19. Study details: COVID-19 samples from acute and convalescent phases originated in the United States, Italy and Spain. The analysed material was cDNA or gDNA that came from T cells, B-cell-depleted T cells, or PBMCs.

Original handling: Estimation of nucleated cell counts was performed using reference gene primer amplification. TCRdb keeps only in-frame clones here, not all; method: immunoSEQ multiplex PCR. V and J calls and clone size are as listed in that table; D and trimming were resolved from the DNA. The data show more than 300,000 clones, 91% seen once. The sample comprised peripheral blood. The source of this sequence is a woman younger than 35 who had recovered from COVID-19.

In DNA, the CDR3 is TGCGCCAGCAGCTTGGACAGGGGAACATACAATGAGCAGTTCTTC. Translation: CASSLDRGTYNEQFF. The chain employs TRBV5-1 and TRBJ2-1, with 7 bases matching TRBD1. The CDR3 sequence is 15 residues long. J gave up 4 bases and V 0 bases, and 4 bases lay outside the gene matches. CDR1 is SGHRS and CDR2 is YFSETQ in the germline V gene.